This TCR beta chain appears in the sequencing data of a study of CD8+ T cells in alopecia areata. Study background: Severity scoring for treated patients was based on the percentage of affected scalp area. Study observations and caveats: Persistence of many expanded lesional clones was seen in scalp and blood during tofacitinib.

Treatment noted: oral pan-JAK inhibitor, 5-10 mg twice daily. This clone was picked up a small number of times. Its antigen remains unknown. Isolated RNA was reverse transcribed into cDNA used as the sequencing template. The protocol was immunoSEQ multiplex PCR, while the TCRdb copy is restricted to in-frame clones and leaves out a portion. This table has about 210,000 clones, approximately 57% appearing once. The germline V and J ends were trimmed by 7 bases and 6 bases, with 19 bases remaining between them. The CDR3 spans 15 residues. Germline V gives CDR1 MNHEY, CDR2 SMNVEV (reference sequence). This clonotype was obtained from a human donor with alopecia areata. This chain uses TRBV27 with TRBJ2-1; TRBD2 is a possible D gene (7 bases). This specimen consisted of CD4+ T cells sorted from blood, obtained at week 4, from a patient treated with tofacitinib. The CDR3 DNA is TGTGCCAGCACTTCGGGGGGCCGAGGTAGCAATGAGCAGTTCTTC. It specifies CASTSGGRGSNEQFF.